The entry below gives a single T cell receptor beta chain sequence along with its context. Its target is unknown. These data belong to a study of cytomegalovirus exposure and HLA in healthy donors. The V end lost 5 bases, the J end lost 11 bases, and 27 bases lay between the germline ends. Germline V gene sequence: CDR1 MDHEN, CDR2 SYDVKM. CDR3 length: 16 amino acids. The PCR employed 60 Vbeta primers together with 13 Jbeta primers. The protocol was immunoSEQ multiplex PCR, while the TCRdb copy is restricted to in-frame clones and leaves out a portion. In all, the sample yields about 140,000 clones. Notes on the study in general: Based on reports, TCR beta sequences accurately predicted HLA-A and HLA-B alleles for most subjects. Available immune exposure information was restricted to CMV serostatus only.

The rearrangement uses TRBV28 and TRBJ2-5, with no clear D. The clonotype originates from a woman between 18 and 29 years old in good health and CMV-seronegative. The sequenced material came from PBMCs. The CDR3 DNA sequence: TGTGCCAGCAGTCACCCGTCTCCACTACTACCTCGTGAGCAGTACTTC. Its translation is CASSHPSPLLPREQYF.